A selection of T cell receptor beta chains follows, all from one sample in a study of prognosis after radiotherapy for stage I lung cancer. TCRdb passed the multiplex PCR reads through MiXCR, listing each CDR3 protein once. The sample holds tens of thousands of distinct CDR3 sequences, about 24% seen once. This material consisted of PBMCs, taken before or after stereotactic body radiation therapy (not recorded which). The receptors were gathered from a donor of 50 years or more with non-small cell lung cancer. Each CDR3 is given with its conserved first and last residue. The D gene is left open where the match is weak. Some rows mark clone size as missing; the rest say once, few, many or name a class of expanded clone.

j_call	v_call	cdr3_length	clone_size	d_call	cdr3_aa	cdr3_nt
TRBJ1-6	TRBV5-6	17	many	-	CASSLRTGPIYNSPLHF	TGTGCCAGCAGCTTGAGGACGGGACCGATCTATAATTCACCCCTCCACTTT
TRBJ1-1	TRBV27	15	many	-	CASSPTRLVGTEAFF	TGTGCCAGCAGTCCTACCCGTCTCGTGGGCACTGAAGCTTTCTTT
TRBJ2-1	TRBV13	13	many	-	CASSLGREVEQFF	TGTGCCAGCAGCTTAGGGCGTGAGGTTGAGCAGTTCTTC
TRBJ1-3	TRBV18	15	many	-	CASSPPTGNREAIYF	TGTGCCAGCTCACCACCTACGGGGAACAGAGAGGCCATATATTTT
TRBJ1-2	TRBV19	14	many	TRBD1	CASRTTGAIKPYTF	TGTGCCAGTAGGACGACAGGGGCCATAAAACCCTACACCTTC
TRBJ1-2	TRBV7-9	14	many	TRBD1	CASSPGQGGYGYTF	TGTGCCAGCAGCCCGGGACAGGGTGGTTATGGCTACACCTTC
TRBJ2-5	TRBV7-3	17	few	TRBD1	CASSSGQGREVKETQYF	TGTGCCAGCAGCTCCGGACAGGGGCGTGAGGTAAAGGAGACCCAGTACTTC
TRBJ1-6	TRBV19	18	many	-	CASSRMGGRSVSNSPLHF	TGTGCCAGTAGCCGCATGGGAGGGAGGTCGGTCTCCAATTCACCCCTCCACTTT
TRBJ2-1	TRBV7-3	16	-	TRBD2	CASSPMAGLVGNEQFF	TGTGCCAGCAGCCCAATGGCGGGACTAGTGGGTAATGAGCAGTTCTTC
TRBJ2-7	TRBV11-2	13	-	-	CASSRTRDYEQYF	TGTGCCAGCAGCCGGACCCGGGACTACGAGCAGTACTTC
TRBJ1-2	TRBV20-1	12	once	-	CSARVRTYGYSF	TGCAGTGCTAGAGTCAGGACCTATGGCTACTCCTTC
TRBJ2-7	TRBV12-3/TRBV12-4	13	many	-	CASSIQGGYEQYF	TGTGCCAGCAGCATACAGGGAGGGTACGAGCAGTACTTC
TRBJ2-3	TRBV7-7	14	many	-	CASSLGVSTDTQYF	TGTGCTAGCAGCTTAGGAGTTAGCACAGATACGCAGTATTTT
TRBJ1-1	TRBV20-1	14	many	-	CSAQGGDLMRFAFF	TGCAGTGCTCAGGGTGGGGACCTTATGCGGTTCGCTTTCTTT
TRBJ2-5	TRBV25-1	15	many	TRBD1	CATNDLEGAAETQYF	TGTGCCACCAACGATTTAGAGGGGGCAGCCGAGACCCAGTACTTC
TRBJ1-6	TRBV20-1	12	many	-	CSASKPGSPLHF	TGCAGTGCCAGTAAACCCGGTTCACCCCTCCACTTT
TRBJ1-1	TRBV6-5	15	many	-	CASSYRGRGGTEAFF	TGTGCCAGCAGTTACAGGGGACGGGGAGGGACTGAAGCTTTCTTT
TRBJ1-3	TRBV5-8	15	-	-	CASSRGFFSGNTIYF	TGTGCCAGCAGCAGAGGGTTTTTCTCTGGAAACACCATATATTTT
TRBJ2-3	TRBV20-1	14	many	-	CSAETGFGTDTQYF	TGCAGTGCGGAAACAGGGTTCGGCACAGATACGCAGTATTTT
TRBJ1-2	TRBV10-3	14	many	-	CAISAVGADYGYTF	TGTGCCATCAGTGCGGTGGGGGCTGATTATGGCTACACCTTC
TRBJ1-1	TRBV10-3	13	many	-	CATSTGFDTEAFF	TGTGCCACCTCAACAGGGTTCGACACTGAAGCTTTCTTT
TRBJ2-7	TRBV10-3	15	many	TRBD2	CAISDLTSGGLEQYF	TGTGCCATCAGTGACTTGACTAGCGGGGGGTTGGAGCAGTACTTC